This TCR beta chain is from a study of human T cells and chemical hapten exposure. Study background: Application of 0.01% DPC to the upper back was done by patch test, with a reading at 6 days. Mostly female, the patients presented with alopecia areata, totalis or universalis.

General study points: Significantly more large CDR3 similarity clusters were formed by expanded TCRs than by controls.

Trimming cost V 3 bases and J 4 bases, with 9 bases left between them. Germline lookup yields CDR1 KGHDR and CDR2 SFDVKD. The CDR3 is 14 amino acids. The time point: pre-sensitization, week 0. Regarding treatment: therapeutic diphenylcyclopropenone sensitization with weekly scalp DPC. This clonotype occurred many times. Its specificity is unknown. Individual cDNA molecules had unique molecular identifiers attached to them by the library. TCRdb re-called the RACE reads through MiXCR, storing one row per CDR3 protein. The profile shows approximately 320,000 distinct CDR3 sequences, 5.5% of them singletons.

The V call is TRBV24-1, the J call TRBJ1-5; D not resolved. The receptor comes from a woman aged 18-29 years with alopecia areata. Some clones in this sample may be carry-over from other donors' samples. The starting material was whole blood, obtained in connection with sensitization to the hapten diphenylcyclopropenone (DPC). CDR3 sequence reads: CATSDEDWNQPQHF. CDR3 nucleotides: TGTGCCACCAGTGATGAGGACTGGAATCAGCCCCAGCATTTT.